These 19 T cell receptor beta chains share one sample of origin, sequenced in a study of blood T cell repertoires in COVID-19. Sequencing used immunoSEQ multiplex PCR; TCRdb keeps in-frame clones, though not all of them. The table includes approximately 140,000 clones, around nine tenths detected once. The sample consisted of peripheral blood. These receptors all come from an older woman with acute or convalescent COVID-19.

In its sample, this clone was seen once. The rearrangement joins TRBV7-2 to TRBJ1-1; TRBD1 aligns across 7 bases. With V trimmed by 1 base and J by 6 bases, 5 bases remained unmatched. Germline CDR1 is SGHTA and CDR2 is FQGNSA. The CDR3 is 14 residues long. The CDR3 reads CASSLGQGGAEAFF. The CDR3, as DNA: TGTGCCAGCAGCTTAGGACAGGGAGGCGCTGAAGCTTTCTTT.

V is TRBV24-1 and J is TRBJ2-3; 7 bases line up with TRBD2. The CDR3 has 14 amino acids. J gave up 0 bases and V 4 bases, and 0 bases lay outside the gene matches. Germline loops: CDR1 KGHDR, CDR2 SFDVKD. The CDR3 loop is CATSEGGSTDTQYF. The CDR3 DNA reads TGTGCCACCAGTGAGGGGGGGAGCACAGATACGCAGTATTTT.

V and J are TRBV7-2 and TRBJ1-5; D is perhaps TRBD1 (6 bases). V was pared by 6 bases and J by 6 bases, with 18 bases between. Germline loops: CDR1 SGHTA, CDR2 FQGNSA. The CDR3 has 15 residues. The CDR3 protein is CASSFKTGSVQPQHF. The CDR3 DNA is TGTGCCAGCAGTTTTAAGACAGGTTCCGTTCAGCCCCAGCATTTT.

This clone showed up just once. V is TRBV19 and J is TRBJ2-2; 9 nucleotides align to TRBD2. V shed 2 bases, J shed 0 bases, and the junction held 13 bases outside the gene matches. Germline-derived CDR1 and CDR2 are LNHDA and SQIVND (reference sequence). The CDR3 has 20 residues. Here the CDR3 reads CASSILGWASGDTNTGELFF. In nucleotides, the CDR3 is TGTGCCAGTAGTATATTGGGGTGGGCTAGCGGGGACACGAACACCGGGGAGCTGTTTTTT.

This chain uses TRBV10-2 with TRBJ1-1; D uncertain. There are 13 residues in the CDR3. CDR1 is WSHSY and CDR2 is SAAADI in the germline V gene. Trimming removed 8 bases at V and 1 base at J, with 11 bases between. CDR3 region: CASAQTENTEAFF. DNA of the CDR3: TGCGCCAGCGCTCAAACAGAGAACACTGAAGCTTTCTTT.

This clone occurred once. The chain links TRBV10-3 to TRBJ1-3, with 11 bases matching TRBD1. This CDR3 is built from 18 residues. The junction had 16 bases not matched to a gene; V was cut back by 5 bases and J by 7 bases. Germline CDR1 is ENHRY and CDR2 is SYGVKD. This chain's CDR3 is CAISTTHGTGGFLNTIYF. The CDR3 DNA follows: TGTGCCATCAGTACGACCCATGGGACAGGGGGATTTCTGAACACCATATATTTT.

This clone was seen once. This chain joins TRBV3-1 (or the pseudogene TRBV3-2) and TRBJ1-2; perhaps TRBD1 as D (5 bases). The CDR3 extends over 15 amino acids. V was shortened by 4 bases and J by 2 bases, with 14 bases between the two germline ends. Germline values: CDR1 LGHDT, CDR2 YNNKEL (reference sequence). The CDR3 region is CASSLALDRNYGYTF. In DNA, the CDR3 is TGTGCCAGCAGCCTTGCACTTGACAGAAACTATGGCTACACCTTC.

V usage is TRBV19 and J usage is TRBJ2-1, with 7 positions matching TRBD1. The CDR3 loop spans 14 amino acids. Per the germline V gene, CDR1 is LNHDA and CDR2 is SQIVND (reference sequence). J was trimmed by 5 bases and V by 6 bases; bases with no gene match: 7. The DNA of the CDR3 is TGTGCCAGTAGCAACCGGGACAGTGACAATGAGCAGTTCTTC. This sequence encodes CASSNRDSDNEQFF. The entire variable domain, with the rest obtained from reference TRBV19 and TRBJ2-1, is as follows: DGGITQSPKYLFRKEGQNVTLSCEQNLNHDAMYWYRQDPGQGLRLIYYSQIVNDFQKGDIAEGYSVSREKKESFPLTVTSAQKNPTAFYLCASSNRDSDNEQFFGPGTRLTVL.

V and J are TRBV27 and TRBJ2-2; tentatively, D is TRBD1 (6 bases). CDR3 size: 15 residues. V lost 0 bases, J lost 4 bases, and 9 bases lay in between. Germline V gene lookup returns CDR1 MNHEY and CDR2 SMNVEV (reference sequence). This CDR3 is CASSLSGAGTGELFF. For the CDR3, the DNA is TGTGCCAGCAGTTTATCGGGGGCGGGCACCGGGGAGCTGTTTTTT.

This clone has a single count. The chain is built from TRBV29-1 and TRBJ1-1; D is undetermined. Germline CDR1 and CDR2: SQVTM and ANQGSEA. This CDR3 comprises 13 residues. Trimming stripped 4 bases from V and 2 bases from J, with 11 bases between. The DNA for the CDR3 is TGCAGCGTTGCCGTCGGGAGTAACACTGAAGCTTTCTTT. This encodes CSVAVGSNTEAFF.

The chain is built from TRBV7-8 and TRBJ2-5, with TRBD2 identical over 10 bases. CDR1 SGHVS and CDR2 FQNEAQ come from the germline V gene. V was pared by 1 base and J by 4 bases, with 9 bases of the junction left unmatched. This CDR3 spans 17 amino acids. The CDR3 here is CASSLGRAGGPGETQYF. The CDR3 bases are TGTGCCAGCAGCTTAGGCCGAGCGGGGGGGCCAGGAGAGACCCAGTACTTC.

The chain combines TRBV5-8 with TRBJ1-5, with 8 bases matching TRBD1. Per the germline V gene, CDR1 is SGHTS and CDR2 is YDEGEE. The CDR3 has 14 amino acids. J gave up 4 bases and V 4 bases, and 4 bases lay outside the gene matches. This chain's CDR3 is CASSLDRGNQPQHF. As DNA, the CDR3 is TGTGCCAGCAGCCTCGACAGGGGAAATCAGCCCCAGCATTTT.

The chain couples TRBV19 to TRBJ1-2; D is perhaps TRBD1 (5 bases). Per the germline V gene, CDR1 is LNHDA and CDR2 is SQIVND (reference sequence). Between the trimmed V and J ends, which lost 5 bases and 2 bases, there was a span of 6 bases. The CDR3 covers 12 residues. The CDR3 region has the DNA TGTGCCAGTAGTTACAGGAACTATGGCTACACCTTC. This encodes CASSYRNYGYTF. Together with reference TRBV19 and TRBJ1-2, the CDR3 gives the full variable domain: DGGITQSPKYLFRKEGQNVTLSCEQNLNHDAMYWYRQDPGQGLRLIYYSQIVNDFQKGDIAEGYSVSREKKESFPLTVTSAQKNPTAFYLCASSYRNYGYTFGSGTRLTVV.

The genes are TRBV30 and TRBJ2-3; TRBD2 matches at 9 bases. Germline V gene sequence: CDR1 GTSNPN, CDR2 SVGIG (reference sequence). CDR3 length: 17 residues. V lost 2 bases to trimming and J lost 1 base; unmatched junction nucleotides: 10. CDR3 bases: TGTGCCTGGAGTCGAAGCGGGGGGAGTTTCCGCACAGATACGCAGTATTTT. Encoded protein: CAWSRSGGSFRTDTQYF.

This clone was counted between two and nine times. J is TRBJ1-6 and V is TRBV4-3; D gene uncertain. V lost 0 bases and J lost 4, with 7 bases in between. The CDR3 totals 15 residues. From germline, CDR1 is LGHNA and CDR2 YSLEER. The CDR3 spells CASSQDTLYNSPLHF. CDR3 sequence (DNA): TGCGCCAGCAGCCAAGATACCCTATATAATTCACCCCTCCACTTT.

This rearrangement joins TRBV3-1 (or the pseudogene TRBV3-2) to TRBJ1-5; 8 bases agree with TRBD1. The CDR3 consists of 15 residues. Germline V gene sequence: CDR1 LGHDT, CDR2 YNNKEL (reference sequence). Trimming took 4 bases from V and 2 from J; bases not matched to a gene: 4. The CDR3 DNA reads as TGTGCCAGCAGCCCTACAGGGGGACGCAATCAGCCCCAGCATTTT. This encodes CASSPTGGRNQPQHF.

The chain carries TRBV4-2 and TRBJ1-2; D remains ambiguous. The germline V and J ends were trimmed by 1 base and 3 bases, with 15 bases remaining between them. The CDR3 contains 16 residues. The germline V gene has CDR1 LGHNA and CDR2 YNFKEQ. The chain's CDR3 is CASSQVFVTAHYGYTF. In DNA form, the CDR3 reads TGTGCCAGCAGCCAAGTCTTTGTTACAGCTCACTATGGCTACACCTTC.

In DNA form, the CDR3 reads TGTGCCAGCAGCCAAGCGCGGGGGACCACTAACGGTGAAAAACTGTTTTTT. This sequence encodes CASSQARGTTNGEKLFF. The chain recombines TRBV2 with TRBJ1-4; D is possibly TRBD1 (5 bases). The CDR3 sequence is 17 residues long. From germline, CDR1 is SNHLY and CDR2 FYNNEI. Trimming stripped 6 bases from V and 7 bases from J, with 24 bases between. The full variable domain, in which reference TRBV2 and TRBJ1-4 provide the parts outside the CDR3, is EPEVTQTPSHQVTQMGQEVILRCVPISNHLYFYWYRQILGQKVEFLVSFYNNEISEKSEIFDDQFSVERPDGSNFTLKIRSTKLEDSAMYFCASSQARGTTNGEKLFFGSGTQLSVL.

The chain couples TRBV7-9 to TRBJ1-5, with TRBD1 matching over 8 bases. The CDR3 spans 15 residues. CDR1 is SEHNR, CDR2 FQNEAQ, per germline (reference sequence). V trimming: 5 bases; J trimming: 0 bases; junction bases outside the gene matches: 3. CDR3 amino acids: CASSRGTGSNQPQHF. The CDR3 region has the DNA TGTGCCAGCAGCAGGGGGACAGGTAGCAATCAGCCCCAGCATTTT.